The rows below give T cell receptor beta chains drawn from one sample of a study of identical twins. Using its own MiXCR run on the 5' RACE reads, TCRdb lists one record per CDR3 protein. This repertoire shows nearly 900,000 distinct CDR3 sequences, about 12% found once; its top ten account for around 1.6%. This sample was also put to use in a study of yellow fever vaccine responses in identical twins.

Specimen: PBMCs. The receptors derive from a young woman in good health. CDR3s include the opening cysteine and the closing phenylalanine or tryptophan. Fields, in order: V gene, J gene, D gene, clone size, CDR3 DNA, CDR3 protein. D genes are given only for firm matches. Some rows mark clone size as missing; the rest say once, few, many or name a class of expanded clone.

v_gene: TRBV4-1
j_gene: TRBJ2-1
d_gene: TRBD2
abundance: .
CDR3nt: TGCGCCAGCAGCCCCATCTGGGGGGGAAATGAGCAGTTCTTC
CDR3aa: CASSPIWGGNEQFF

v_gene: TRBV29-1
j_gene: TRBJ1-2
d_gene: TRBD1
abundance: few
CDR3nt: TGCAGCGTGCGACAGGGGACCGATGGCTACACCTTC
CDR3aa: CSVRQGTDGYTF

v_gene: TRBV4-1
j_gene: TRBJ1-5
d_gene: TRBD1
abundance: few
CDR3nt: TGCGCCAGCAGCCAACCCTTGGGAACAGGGGGTGCATGGCAGCCCCAGCATTTT
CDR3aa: CASSQPLGTGGAWQPQHF

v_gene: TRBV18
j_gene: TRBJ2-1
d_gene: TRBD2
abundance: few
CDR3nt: TGTGCCAGCTCACCAGGGGGGCGGGAGGCCCCCAATGAGCAGTTCTTC
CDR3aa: CASSPGGREAPNEQFF

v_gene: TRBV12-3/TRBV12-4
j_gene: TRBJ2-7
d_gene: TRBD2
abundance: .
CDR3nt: TGTGCCAGCAGTCCCCTGAAGACTAGCGGGAGCCGCGAGCAGTACTTC
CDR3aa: CASSPLKTSGSREQYF

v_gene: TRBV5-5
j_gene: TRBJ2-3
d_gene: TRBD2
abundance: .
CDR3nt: TGTGCCAGCAGCTACCCCGGGACTAGCTCTAGCACAGATACGCAGTATTTT
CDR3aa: CASSYPGTSSSTDTQYF

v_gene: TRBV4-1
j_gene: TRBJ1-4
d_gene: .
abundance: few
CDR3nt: TGCGCCAGCAGCCAAGAAGGTTGGGGCTGGGACGAAAAACTGTTTTTT
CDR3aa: CASSQEGWGWDEKLFF

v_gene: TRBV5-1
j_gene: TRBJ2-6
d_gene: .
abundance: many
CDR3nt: TGCGCCAGCAGCTTGGCTACACACAATCGGTACTCTGGGGCCAACGTCCTGACTTTC
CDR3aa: CASSLATHNRYSGANVLTF

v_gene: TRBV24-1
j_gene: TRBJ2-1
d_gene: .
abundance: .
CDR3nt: TGTGCCACCTCCCCCTCCGGGAGAGGAGGTGAGCAGTTCTTC
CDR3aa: CATSPSGRGGEQFF

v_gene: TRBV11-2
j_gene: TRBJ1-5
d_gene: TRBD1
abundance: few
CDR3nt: TGTGCCAGCAGCTTATCAACAGGGGGGGGTCAGCCCCAGCATTTT
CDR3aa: CASSLSTGGGQPQHF

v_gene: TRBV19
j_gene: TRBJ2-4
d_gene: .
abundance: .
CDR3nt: TGTGCCAGTAGTATAGGAGTCGAAGGGCCGGTAGCCAAAAACATTCAGTACTTC
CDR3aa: CASSIGVEGPVAKNIQYF

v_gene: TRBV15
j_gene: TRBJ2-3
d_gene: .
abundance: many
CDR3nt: TGTGCCACCAGCAGTGCAGGGGGGAAGGATACGCAGTATTTT
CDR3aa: CATSSAGGKDTQYF

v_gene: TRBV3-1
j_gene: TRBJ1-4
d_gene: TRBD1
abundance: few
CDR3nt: TGTGCCAGCAGCCTCCGGGACAGGGGATATGAAAAACTGTTTTTT
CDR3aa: CASSLRDRGYEKLFF

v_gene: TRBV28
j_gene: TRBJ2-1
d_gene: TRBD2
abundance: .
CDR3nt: TGTGCCAGCAGTTTGGCGGGAGTAAGGGACAATGAGCAGTTCTTC
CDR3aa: CASSLAGVRDNEQFF

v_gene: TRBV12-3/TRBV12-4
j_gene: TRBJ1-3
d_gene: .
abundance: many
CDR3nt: TGTGCCAGCAGTCTAAACTCTGGAAACACCATATATTTT
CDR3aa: CASSLNSGNTIYF

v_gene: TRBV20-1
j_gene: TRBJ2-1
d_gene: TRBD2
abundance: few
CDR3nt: TGCAGTGCTAGGAGCGGGAGATCGAGCTCCTACAATGAGCAGTTCTTC
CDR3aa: CSARSGRSSSYNEQFF

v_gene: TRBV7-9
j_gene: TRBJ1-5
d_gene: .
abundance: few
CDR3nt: TGTGCCAGCAGCTACGGAACAGGCGGGGAGCCCCAGCATTTT
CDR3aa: CASSYGTGGEPQHF

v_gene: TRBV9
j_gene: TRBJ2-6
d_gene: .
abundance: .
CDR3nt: TGTGCCAGCACCTCGAGGTCCTACTCTGGGGCCAACGTCCTGACTTTC
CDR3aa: CASTSRSYSGANVLTF

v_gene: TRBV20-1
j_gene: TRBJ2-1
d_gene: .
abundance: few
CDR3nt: TGCTGTGCTAGTTTTCTTGCGGTTCATTATTACAATGAGCAGTTCTTC
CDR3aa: CCASFLAVHYYNEQFF

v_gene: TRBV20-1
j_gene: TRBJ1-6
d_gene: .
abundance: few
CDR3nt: TGCAGTGCTAGAGAACAGGAGGATTCACCCCTCCACTTT
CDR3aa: CSAREQEDSPLHF

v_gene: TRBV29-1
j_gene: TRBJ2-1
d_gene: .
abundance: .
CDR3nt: TGCAGCGTTGAAGACGTTGGGACTGCCAACTACAATGAGCAGTTCTTC
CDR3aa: CSVEDVGTANYNEQFF

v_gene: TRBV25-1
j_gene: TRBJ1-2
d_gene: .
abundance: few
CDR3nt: TGTGCCAGCATGGCAGGCAACTATGGCTACACCTTC
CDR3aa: CASMAGNYGYTF

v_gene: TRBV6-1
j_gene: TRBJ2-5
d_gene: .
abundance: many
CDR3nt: TGTGCCAGCAAGAGCGGACAGTTAAATCGGGAGACCCAGTACTTC
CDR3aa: CASKSGQLNRETQYF

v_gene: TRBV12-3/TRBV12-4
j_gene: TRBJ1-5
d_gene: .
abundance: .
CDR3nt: TGTGCCAGCAGTTTACAGAACCTCAATCAGCCCCAGCATTTT
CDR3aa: CASSLQNLNQPQHF

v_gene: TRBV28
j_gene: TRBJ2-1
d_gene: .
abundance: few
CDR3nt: TGTGCCAGCGTTCCCCCTTGGGGTACATACAATGAGCAGTTCTTC
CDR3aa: CASVPPWGTYNEQFF

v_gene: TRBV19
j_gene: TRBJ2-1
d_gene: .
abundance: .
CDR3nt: TGTGCCAGTAGTGTCGACAGTCAACCCAACAATGAGCAGTTCTTC
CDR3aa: CASSVDSQPNNEQFF

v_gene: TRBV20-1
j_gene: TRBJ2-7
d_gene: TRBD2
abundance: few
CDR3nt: TGCAGTGCCGCAAAAACCGGGACTAGCGCCTACGAGCAGTACTTC
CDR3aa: CSAAKTGTSAYEQYF

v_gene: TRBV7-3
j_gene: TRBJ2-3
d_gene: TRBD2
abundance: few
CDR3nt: TGTGCCAGCAGCTTAAGTGGTGGGAGGGCCGCAGATACGCAGTATTTT
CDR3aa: CASSLSGGRAADTQYF

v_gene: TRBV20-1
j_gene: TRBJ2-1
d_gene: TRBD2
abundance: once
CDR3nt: TGCAGTGCTAATACCTTAGCGGGAGGGTTCTACAATGAGCAGTTCTTC
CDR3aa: CSANTLAGGFYNEQFF

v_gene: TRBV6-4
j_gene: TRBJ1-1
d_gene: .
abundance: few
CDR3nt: TGTGCCAGCAGTGACGGGGTCCATTCGGCTTTCTTT
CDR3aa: CASSDGVHSAFF